This passage covers 16 T cell receptor beta chains from one sample sequenced in a study of beta chain features in type 1 diabetes. Study conclusions and caveats: Type 1 diabetes patients showed a moderate but significant shortening of TCRB CDR3s in all four CD4+ subsets.

These receptors have no identified antigens. The whole isolated RNA underwent reverse transcription, so sequencing captured expressed TCRB transcripts. Measured with immunoSEQ multiplex PCR; TCRdb has only the in-frame clones, and not every one. The profile covers approximately 260,000 clones, with about a fifth appearing a single time and 0.028% taken by the ten largest. Sequencing used naive CD4+ T cells from blood. The receptors derive from a woman aged 40 to 50 with type 1 diabetes.

In this sample, this clone turned up a few times. The V and J genes are TRBV29-1 and TRBJ2-3, with TRBD2 matching over 10 bases. CDR1 is SQVTM, CDR2 ANQGSEA, per germline. V lost 0 bases to trimming and J lost 1 base; unmatched junction nucleotides: 10. This CDR3 is built from 18 residues. CDR3 loop: CSVEDLSGRPFGTDTQYF. CDR3 sequence (DNA): TGCAGCGTTGAAGACCTTAGCGGGAGGCCCTTCGGCACAGATACGCAGTATTTT.

The chain couples TRBV28 to TRBJ1-1; D gene uncertain. The germline V gene has CDR1 MDHEN and CDR2 SYDVKM. The V end lost 4 bases, the J end lost 8 bases, and 11 bases lay between the germline ends. This CDR3 spans 12 amino acids. The CDR3 region is CASSSKGEEAFF. The CDR3 region has the DNA TGTGCCAGCAGTTCAAAGGGAGAAGAAGCTTTCTTT. The whole variable domain, remainder taken from reference TRBV28 and TRBJ1-1, is DVKVTQSSRYLVKRTGEKVFLECVQDMDHENMFWYRQDPGLGLRLIYFSYDVKMKEKGDIPEGYSVSREKKERFSLILESASTNQTSMYLCASSSKGEEAFFGQGTRLTVV.

In this sample, this clone turned up a few times. The chain uses TRBV6-5 and TRBJ2-7; TRBD1 might be the D (5 bases). CDR1 is MNHEY, CDR2 SVGAGI, per germline. CDR3 length: 13 residues. Trimming took off 0 bases at V and 6 bases at J, with 9 bases between the two ends. The CDR3 reads CASSYSQGSEQYF. CDR3 sequence (DNA): TGTGCCAGCAGTTACTCCCAGGGAAGCGAGCAGTACTTC.

The V and J genes are TRBV5-4 and TRBJ2-3, with D perhaps matching TRBD1 (6 bases). The CDR3 length is 18 residues. Trimming removed 4 bases at V and 1 base at J, with 22 bases between. The germline V gene has CDR1 SGHNT and CDR2 YYREEE (reference sequence). The CDR3 nucleotides read TGTGCCAGCAGCCACCCTCTGGGAGAGGGGGAAGGCACAGATACGCAGTATTTT. The encoded protein is CASSHPLGEGEGTDTQYF.

This clone turned up a few times. The rearrangement links TRBV30 to TRBJ1-1; maybe TRBD1 (6 bases). V was clipped by 3 bases and J by 0 bases, with 8 bases between them. Per the germline V gene, CDR1 is GTSNPN and CDR2 is SVGIG (reference sequence). The CDR3 runs 13 residues. As DNA, the CDR3 is TGTGCCTGGAGGGACAGCATGAACACTGAAGCTTTCTTT. The encoded protein is CAWRDSMNTEAFF.

The V and J genes are TRBV9 and TRBJ1-1; 7 bases match TRBD1. Germline V lookup: CDR1 SGDLS, CDR2 YYNGEE. J gave up 8 bases and V 4 bases, and 11 bases lay outside the gene matches. The CDR3 runs 14 residues. CDR3 coding DNA: TGTGCCAGCAGCAGAGAGACAGGGCTTGGAGAAGCTTTCTTT. The encoded protein is CASSRETGLGEAFF.

In its sample, this clone was seen a few times. The V call is TRBV9, the J call TRBJ2-7; D is possibly TRBD2 (6 bases). The V gene's germline CDR1 is SGDLS and CDR2 YYNGEE. Trimming removed 0 bases from V and 3 bases from J, with 13 bases in between. The CDR3 is made up of 15 amino acids. DNA for the CDR3: TGTGCCAGCAGCGTAGGCAGGGACTCCGACTACGAGCAGTACTTC. This gives the protein CASSVGRDSDYEQYF.

The chain recombines TRBV25-1 with TRBJ2-7; D gene unclear. The CDR3 consists of 15 residues. Germline CDR1 MGHDK, CDR2 SYGVNS. With 3 bases removed from V and 2 bases from J, the gap between germline ends came to 14 bases. The CDR3 spells CASSDPTVTAYEQYF. CDR3 DNA: TGTGCCAGCAGTGACCCAACAGTTACCGCCTACGAGCAGTACTTC.

This clone was found a few times. This chain joins TRBV4-3 and TRBJ2-5, with D possibly TRBD1 on 6 matching bases. Trimming left V 4 bases short and J 5 bases short, with 11 bases between. From germline, CDR1 is LGHNA and CDR2 YSLEER. The CDR3 is made up of 13 amino acids. The CDR3 nucleotides are TGCGCCAGCAGCCCCCAGGGGAGCGAGACCCAGTACTTC. Translation: CASSPQGSETQYF.

The chain carries TRBV30 and TRBJ2-7, with TRBD1 identical over 8 bases. The germline CDR1 and CDR2 sequences are GTSNPN and SVGIG (reference sequence). The CDR3 consists of 14 residues. Trimming took 3 bases from V and 3 from J; bases not matched to a gene: 7. CDR3 loop: CAWRRTGPLYEQYF. As DNA, the CDR3 is TGTGCCTGGAGGCGGACAGGGCCCCTCTACGAGCAGTACTTC.

The rearrangement links TRBV21-1 to TRBJ2-7; TRBD1 was called by the table and not checked on the DNA. TRBV21-1 constitutes a pseudogene. The CDR3 covers 13 residues. CDR3 sequence reads: CAIGYRSPYEQYF. The DNA of the CDR3 is TGTGCCATAGGATACAGGAGTCCTTACGAGCAGTACTTC.

The rearrangement uses TRBV4-1 and TRBJ1-2; D possibly corresponds to TRBD1 (5 bases). Trimming left V 1 base short and J 4 bases short, with 10 bases between. Germline values: CDR1 MGHRA, CDR2 YSYEKL. The CDR3 extends over 14 amino acids. The CDR3 loop is CASSQVRQLYGYTF. In nucleotides, the CDR3 is TGCGCCAGCAGCCAAGTCCGACAGCTCTATGGCTACACCTTC.

The chain recombines TRBV2 with TRBJ2-2; weak D call: TRBD2 (6 bases). Germline V CDR1 and CDR2: SNHLY, FYNNEI. The germline V and J ends were trimmed by 11 bases and 6 bases, with 10 bases remaining between them. This CDR3 region has 11 residues. CDR3 amino acids: CAGAGPGELFF. The CDR3 DNA is TGTGCCGGAGCGGGCCCCGGGGAGCTGTTTTTT.

The chain employs TRBV11-3 and TRBJ2-1, with TRBD2 identical over 8 bases. J gave up 8 bases and V 5 bases, and 2 bases lay outside the gene matches. Germline V gene data show CDR1 as SGHNT and CDR2 as YENEEA. The CDR3 covers 12 residues. The CDR3 nucleotides read TGTGCCAGCAGCGCGGGGGGTGATGAGCAGTTCTTC. This sequence encodes CASSAGGDEQFF.

As for this clone: The same CDR3 is also encoded by other DNA sequences in this sample. The chain employs TRBV18 and TRBJ1-1, with D tentatively TRBD1 (6 bases). This CDR3 region has 14 residues. CDR1 and CDR2 (germline): KGHSH, LQKENI. V lost 6 bases, J lost 5 bases, and 16 bases lay in between. CDR3: CASSPGEGRTEAFF. The CDR3 DNA reads as TGTGCCAGCTCTCCAGGGGAGGGGAGGACTGAAGCTTTCTTT.

Only a few counts were recorded for this clone. This sequence joins TRBV15 and TRBJ2-1; tentative D call: TRBD1 (6 bases). The germline V gene has CDR1 LNHNV and CDR2 YYDKDF (reference sequence). V lost 0 bases and J 9 bases, leaving 12 bases between the germline ends. The CDR3 consists of 14 residues. The CDR3 spells CATSRDKGDPEQFF. The CDR3 nucleotides are TGTGCCACCAGCAGAGATAAGGGGGACCCTGAGCAGTTCTTC.